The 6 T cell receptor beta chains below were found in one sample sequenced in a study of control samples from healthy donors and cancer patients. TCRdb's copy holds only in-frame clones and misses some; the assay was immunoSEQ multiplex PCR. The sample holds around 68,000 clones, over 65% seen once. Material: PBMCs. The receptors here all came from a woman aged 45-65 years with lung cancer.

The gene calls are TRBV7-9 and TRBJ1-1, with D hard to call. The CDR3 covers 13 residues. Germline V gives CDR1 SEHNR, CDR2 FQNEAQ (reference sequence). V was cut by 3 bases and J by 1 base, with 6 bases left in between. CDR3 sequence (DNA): TGTGCCAGCAGCTTCCCAGGGAACACTGAAGCTTTCTTT. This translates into CASSFPGNTEAFF.

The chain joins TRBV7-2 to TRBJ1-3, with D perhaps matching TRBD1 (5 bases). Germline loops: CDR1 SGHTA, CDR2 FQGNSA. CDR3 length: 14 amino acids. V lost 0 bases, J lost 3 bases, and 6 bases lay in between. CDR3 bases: TGTGCCAGCAGCTTAGCCAGGGTTGGAAACACCATATATTTT. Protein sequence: CASSLARVGNTIYF.

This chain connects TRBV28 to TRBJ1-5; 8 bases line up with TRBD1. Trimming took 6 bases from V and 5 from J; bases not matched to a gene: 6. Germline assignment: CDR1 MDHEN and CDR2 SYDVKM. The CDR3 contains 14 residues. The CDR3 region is CASRLDRAHQPQHF. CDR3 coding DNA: TGTGCCAGCAGGCTGGACAGGGCCCATCAGCCCCAGCATTTT. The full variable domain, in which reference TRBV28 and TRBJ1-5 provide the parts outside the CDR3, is DVKVTQSSRYLVKRTGEKVFLECVQDMDHENMFWYRQDPGLGLRLIYFSYDVKMKEKGDIPEGYSVSREKKERFSLILESASTNQTSMYLCASRLDRAHQPQHFGDGTRLSIL.

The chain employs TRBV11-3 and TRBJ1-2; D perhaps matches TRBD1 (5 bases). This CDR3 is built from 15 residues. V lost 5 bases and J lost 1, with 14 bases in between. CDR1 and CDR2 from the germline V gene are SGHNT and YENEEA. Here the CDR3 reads CASSRGHGYNYGYTF. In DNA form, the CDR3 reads TGTGCCAGCAGCCGCGGACATGGCTATAACTATGGCTACACCTTC.

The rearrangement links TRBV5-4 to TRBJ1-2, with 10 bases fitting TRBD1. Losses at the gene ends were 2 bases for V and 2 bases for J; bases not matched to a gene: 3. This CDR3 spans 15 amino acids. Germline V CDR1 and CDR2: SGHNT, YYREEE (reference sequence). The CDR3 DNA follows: TGTGCCAGCAGCTTTGCGGGACAGGGGAACTATGGCTACACCTTC. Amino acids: CASSFAGQGNYGYTF.

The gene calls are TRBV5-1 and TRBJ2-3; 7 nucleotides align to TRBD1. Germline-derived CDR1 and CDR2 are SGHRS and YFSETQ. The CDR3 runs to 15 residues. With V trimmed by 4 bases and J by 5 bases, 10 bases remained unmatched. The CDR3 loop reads CASSHGDREGDTQYF. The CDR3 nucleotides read TGCGCCAGCAGCCATGGTGACAGGGAAGGAGATACGCAGTATTTT.